The 25 T cell receptor beta chains below all came from one sample that was sequenced in a study of T cell changes during pregnancy in multiple sclerosis. Generated by immunoSEQ multiplex PCR, the TCRdb table keeps only in-frame clones and is missing some. The sample lists fewer than 55,000 clones; around 90% were seen once. Specimen: peripheral blood, collected in the first trimester of pregnancy. Every receptor here comes from a female donor with multiple sclerosis, enrolled in a pregnancy study.

This clone was seen only once. V usage is TRBV11-2 and J usage is TRBJ2-3; possible D gene TRBD2, 5 bases. Trimming cost V 3 bases and J 2 bases, with 12 bases left between them. The CDR3 extends over 15 amino acids. The V gene's germline CDR1 is SGHAT and CDR2 FQNNGV. Here the CDR3 reads CASSFQRRNTDTQYF. CDR3 DNA: TGTGCCAGCAGCTTTCAGCGGAGAAACACAGATACGCAGTATTTT.

This clone has a single count. The chain uses TRBV6-6 and TRBJ1-1, with 9 bases matching TRBD1. CDR3 size: 15 residues. J was trimmed by 1 base and V by 4 bases; bases with no gene match: 4. From germline, CDR1 is MNHNY and CDR2 SVGAGI (reference sequence). Here the CDR3 DNA reads TGTGCCAGCAGTTCCACAGGGGGCGCGAACACTGAAGCTTTCTTT. Translation gives CASSSTGGANTEAFF.

This chain connects TRBV18 to TRBJ1-1; D uncertain. The V end lost 3 bases, the J end lost 1 base, and 9 bases lay between the germline ends. Germline assignment: CDR1 KGHSH and CDR2 LQKENI. The CDR3 is 14 residues long. In nucleotides, the CDR3 is TGTGCCAGCTCACCCGGCCGGGGGAACACTGAAGCTTTCTTT. Protein product: CASSPGRGNTEAFF.

The chain recombines TRBV10-2 with TRBJ2-2; weak D call: TRBD1 (6 bases). Trimming took 6 bases from V and 5 from J, leaving 10 bases between them. Looked up from germline, CDR1 is WSHSY and CDR2 is SAAADI. This CDR3 spans 13 amino acids. CDR3 in amino acids: CASSGQITGELFF. Written as DNA, the CDR3 is TGCGCCAGCAGCGGACAGATAACCGGGGAGCTGTTTTTT.

The CDR3 loop reads CASSLVGRTDSEKLFF. CDR3 coding DNA: TGTGCCAGCAGCTTGGTTGGTCGGACGGACAGCGAAAAACTGTTTTTT. The chain links TRBV5-6 to TRBJ1-4; a possible D gene is TRBD1 (6 bases). This CDR3 has 16 residues. The germline CDR1 and CDR2 sequences are SGHDT and YYEEEE. V was pared by 0 bases and J by 8 bases, with 17 bases between.

This rearrangement joins TRBV11-2 to TRBJ1-2, with 8 nucleotides matching TRBD1. Germline assignment: CDR1 SGHAT and CDR2 FQNNGV. The trim removed 5 bases at V and 6 bases at J, leaving 5 bases unmatched. This CDR3 is 13 amino acids long. CDR3 protein: CASSDRGYNGYTF. The CDR3 coding sequence is TGTGCCAGCAGCGACAGGGGATATAATGGCTACACCTTC.

This clone was counted only a few times. The rearrangement uses TRBV4-1 and TRBJ2-2, with 12 bases identical to TRBD1. The CDR3 consists of 15 residues. Germline CDR1 is MGHRA and CDR2 is YSYEKL. With 5 bases clipped from V and 7 bases from J, the junction kept 5 bases outside the gene matches. This CDR3 is CASSYRDRGLGELFF. Written as DNA, the CDR3 is TGCGCCAGCAGCTACCGGGACAGGGGGCTCGGGGAGCTGTTTTTT.

The rearrangement joins TRBV19 to TRBJ2-1; 13 bases are shared with TRBD2. After removal of 6 bases from V and 4 bases from J, the junction contained 3 bases not matched to a gene. This CDR3 region has 15 residues. Germline CDR1 reads LNHDA; CDR2 reads SQIVND (reference sequence). The CDR3 DNA sequence: TGTGCCAGTAGCCTACTAGCGGGGGGGTACAATGAGCAGTTCTTC. Its translation is CASSLLAGGYNEQFF. Looking up the rest from reference TRBV19 and TRBJ2-1 gives the full variable domain: DGGITQSPKYLFRKEGQNVTLSCEQNLNHDAMYWYRQDPGQGLRLIYYSQIVNDFQKGDIAEGYSVSREKKESFPLTVTSAQKNPTAFYLCASSLLAGGYNEQFFGPGTRLTVL.

The chain recombines TRBV6-5 with TRBJ1-4; 8 bases map to TRBD1. There are 15 residues in the CDR3. Germline V gives CDR1 MNHEY, CDR2 SVGAGI. The V segment lost 0 bases and the J segment 9 bases; nucleotides outside the gene matches: 6. CDR3 in DNA: TGTGCCAGCAGTTACTCTTTCCAGGGGGCTCAAAAACTGTTTTTT. Its translation is CASSYSFQGAQKLFF.

This clone showed up just once. The gene calls are TRBV5-8 and TRBJ2-7; tentatively, D is TRBD1 (6 bases). Per the germline V gene, CDR1 is SGHTS and CDR2 is YDEGEE. CDR3 size: 14 residues. V lost 5 bases and J 0 bases, leaving 12 bases between the germline ends. CDR3 in amino acids: CASSWSRGSYEQYF. CDR3 nucleotide sequence: TGTGCCAGCAGTTGGAGCAGGGGCTCCTACGAGCAGTACTTC.

The chain uses TRBV11-2 and TRBJ2-5; TRBD2 matches 9 bases. The CDR3 is 17 amino acids. Per germline, CDR1 SGHAT and CDR2 FQNNGV. V shed 5 bases, J shed 4 bases, and the junction held 14 bases outside the gene matches. The CDR3 region is CASSRWGAGGRRETQYF. In DNA form, the CDR3 reads TGTGCCAGCAGCCGTTGGGGAGCGGGGGGCCGGAGAGAGACCCAGTACTTC. Together with reference TRBV11-2 and TRBJ2-5, the CDR3 gives the full variable domain: EAGVAQSPRYKIIEKRQSVAFWCNPISGHATLYWYQQILGQGPKLLIQFQNNGVVDDSQLPKDRFSAERLKGVDSTLKIQPAKLEDSAVYLCASSRWGAGGRRETQYFGPGTRLLVL.

The sample holds a few counts of this clone. The chain joins TRBV6-6 to TRBJ1-1; D call uncertain. The germline CDR1 and CDR2 sequences are MNHNY and SVGAGI (reference sequence). The CDR3 totals 12 residues. Trimming took 6 bases from V and 6 from J, leaving 11 bases between them. CDR3 sequence reads: CASSRMVAEAFF. CDR3 coding DNA: TGTGCCAGCAGCCGTATGGTAGCTGAAGCTTTCTTT.

CDR3 nucleotide sequence: TGTGCCAGCTCACCACGACAGGGAGTGGATAATTCACCCCTCCACTTT. Residues: CASSPRQGVDNSPLHF. This chain connects TRBV18 to TRBJ1-6; 7 positions agree with TRBD1. The CDR3 length is 16 residues. V dropped 1 base and J dropped 5; count of bases not matched to a gene: 5. Germline-derived CDR1 and CDR2 are KGHSH and LQKENI.

This clone is a singleton in its sample. V gene TRBV30 combines with J gene TRBJ2-2; 9 bases are shared with TRBD1. The length of the CDR3 is 15 residues. V gave up 4 bases and J gave up 3 bases; unmatched junction bases: 6. Germline V gene lookup returns CDR1 GTSNPN and CDR2 SVGIG (reference sequence). The CDR3 reads CAWKTRDRDTGELFF. In DNA form, the CDR3 reads TGTGCCTGGAAGACCCGGGACAGGGACACCGGGGAGCTGTTTTTT. Drawing the rest from reference TRBV30 and TRBJ2-2, the complete variable domain is SQTIHQWPATLVQPVGSPLSLECTVEGTSNPNLYWYRQAAGRGLQLLFYSVGIGQISSEVPQNLSASRPQDRQFILSSKKLLLSDSGFYLCAWKTRDRDTGELFFGEGSRLTVL.

The chain combines TRBV28 with TRBJ1-6, with TRBD1 as a possible D gene (6 bases). Trimming removed 8 bases at V and 6 bases at J, with 17 bases between. The CDR3 runs to 15 residues. Germline values: CDR1 MDHEN, CDR2 SYDVKM. In nucleotides, the CDR3 is TGTGCCAGCGCCCTTTCGACAGGTTTTAATTCACCCCTCCACTTT. Its translation: CASALSTGFNSPLHF.

The genes are TRBV7-9 and TRBJ1-1; no clear D gene. This CDR3 is 15 amino acids long. Germline V gives CDR1 SEHNR, CDR2 FQNEAQ (reference sequence). V lost 2 bases to trimming and J lost 5 bases, with 15 bases between them. As DNA, the CDR3 is TGTGCCAGCAGCTTAAGCGGAGCTGGGGTGACTGAAGCTTTCTTT. Its protein product is CASSLSGAGVTEAFF.

The V gene is TRBV7-9, the J gene TRBJ1-1, with D uncertain. Germline loops: CDR1 SEHNR, CDR2 FQNEAQ (reference sequence). The CDR3 covers 17 residues. V was clipped by 4 bases and J by 0 bases, with 18 bases between them. The CDR3 nucleotides read TGTGCCAGCAGCTCCAAGGAGGGTCTAGCCATGAACACTGAAGCTTTCTTT. This codes for CASSSKEGLAMNTEAFF.

The chain carries TRBV2 and TRBJ1-2; no firm D call. V gave up 6 bases and J gave up 0 bases, with 8 bases separating them. Germline values: CDR1 SNHLY, CDR2 FYNNEI. The CDR3 has 13 amino acids. The CDR3 region is CASRWAANYGYTF. CDR3 DNA sequence: TGTGCCAGCAGGTGGGCAGCTAACTATGGCTACACCTTC. The complete variable domain, with remaining parts taken from reference TRBV2 and TRBJ1-2, reads EPEVTQTPSHQVTQMGQEVILRCVPISNHLYFYWYRQILGQKVEFLVSFYNNEISEKSEIFDDQFSVERPDGSNFTLKIRSTKLEDSAMYFCASRWAANYGYTFGSGTRLTVV.

The sample holds one count of this clone. The rearrangement uses TRBV7-6 and TRBJ2-6; 10 nucleotides match TRBD1. Germline V gives CDR1 SGHVS, CDR2 FNYEAQ. Trimming removed 5 bases from V and 2 bases from J; junction bases left unmatched: 6. The CDR3 totals 17 residues. The CDR3 here is CASSQTGQGTGANVLTF. CDR3 DNA: TGTGCCAGCAGCCAAACGGGACAGGGGACTGGGGCCAACGTCCTGACTTTC.

The chain joins TRBV5-6 to TRBJ1-3; weak D call: TRBD1 (6 bases). The CDR3 runs 17 residues. The V gene lost 2 bases and the J gene lost 0 bases, with 15 bases spanning the gap. Germline CDR1 and CDR2: SGHDT and YYEEEE. The CDR3 region has the DNA TGTGCCAGCAGCTTACCTCAGGGGCCTTTCTCTGGAAACACCATATATTTT. Translating gives CASSLPQGPFSGNTIYF. The variable domain in full, completed from reference TRBV5-6 and TRBJ1-3, reads DAGVTQSPTHLIKTRGQQVTLRCSPKSGHDTVSWYQQALGQGPQFIFQYYEEEERQRGNFPDRFSGHQFPNYSSELNVNALLLGDSALYLCASSLPQGPFSGNTIYFGEGSWLTVV.

This chain joins TRBV6-5 and TRBJ2-7; 7 bases are shared with TRBD1. The CDR3 contains 16 residues. CDR1 MNHEY and CDR2 SVGAGI come from the germline V gene. J gave up 3 bases and V 2 bases, and 10 bases lay outside the gene matches. The CDR3 nucleotides are TGTGCCAGCAGTTACCGGCCCGAGACAGGGTTCTACGAGCAGTACTTC. This gives the protein CASSYRPETGFYEQYF.

The J gene is TRBJ2-7, the V gene TRBV5-8, with 10 bases matching TRBD1. This CDR3 has 15 amino acids. Germline V gene sequence: CDR1 SGHTS, CDR2 YDEGEE. Unmatched junction bases numbered 3, after V lost 0 bases and J lost 3 bases. CDR3 region: CASSLAGTGVYEQYF. The CDR3 DNA reads TGTGCCAGCAGCTTGGCCGGGACAGGGGTCTACGAGCAGTACTTC.

The V gene is TRBV10-2, the J gene TRBJ2-5; D may be TRBD2 (6 bases). CDR1 is WSHSY and CDR2 is SAAADI in the germline V gene. The CDR3 consists of 14 residues. Trimming removed 4 bases from V and 5 bases from J, with 14 bases in between. This CDR3 is CASSVALAMETQYF. In DNA form, the CDR3 reads TGCGCCAGCAGTGTAGCTCTAGCGATGGAGACCCAGTACTTC.

Comment on this clone: Sequence at one end of the junction differs from germline and may be a read error. The chain employs TRBV5-1 and TRBJ2-1; 8 nucleotides line up with TRBD1. The CDR3 sequence is 15 residues long. Germline CDR1 and CDR2: SGHRS and YFSETQ. CDR3 DNA sequence: TGCGCCAGCAGTCATGGACAGGGCGGCTACGATGAGCAGTTCTTC. As protein: CASSHGQGGYDEQFF. Full variable domain (remainder filled in from reference TRBV5-1 and TRBJ2-1): KAGVTQTPRYLIKTRGQQVTLSCSPISGHRSVSWYQQTPGQGLQFLFEYFSETQRNKGNFPGRFSGRQFSNSRSEMNVSTLELGDSALYLCASSHGQGGYDEQFFGPGTRLTVL.

CDR3 in amino acids: CASSLDGRSEVSAFF. The CDR3 DNA reads as TGTGCCAGCAGCCTAGACGGAAGGTCTGAGGTGTCAGCTTTCTTT. The chain has TRBV7-8 and TRBJ1-1, with D uncertain. With 5 bases removed from V and 10 bases from J, the gap between germline ends came to 23 bases. Germline-derived CDR1 and CDR2 are SGHVS and FQNEAQ. The CDR3 length is 15 residues.